The 4 T cell receptor beta chains presented below share a single source sample, sequenced in a study of OX40 agonist ivuxolimab in advanced cancers. Clones were sequenced by immunoSEQ multiplex PCR, and TCRdb holds only the in-frame ones, with some missing. The sample has 55,000 to 95,000 clones, around 90% seen once. The sample here was CD4+ or CD8+ T cells sorted from blood, taken in a trial of the OX40 agonist ivuxolimab. All receptors derive from an adult with an advanced solid tumor such as melanoma, head and neck, liver or kidney cancer.

The chain has TRBV5-8 and TRBJ2-7; D perhaps matches TRBD1 (5 bases). Germline assignment: CDR1 SGHTS and CDR2 YDEGEE. Trimming removed 1 base at V and 6 bases at J, with 11 bases between. CDR3 size: 13 residues. The CDR3, as DNA: TGTGCCAGCAGCTTGAACAGGTACGGCGAGCAGTACTTC. Its protein product is CASSLNRYGEQYF.

This rearrangement joins TRBV6-5 to TRBJ2-5; tentative D call: TRBD2 (7 bases). V lost 8 bases and J 5 bases, leaving 15 bases between the germline ends. There are 13 residues in the CDR3. Germline lookup yields CDR1 MNHEY and CDR2 SVGAGI. The CDR3 sequence is CASGPGGRETQYF. The CDR3 DNA reads TGTGCCAGCGGGCCCGGGGGGCGGGAGACCCAGTACTTC.

A note on this clone: Other DNA sequences of this sample code for an identical CDR3. This chain links TRBV27 with TRBJ2-5; a weak D match, TRBD1 (6 bases). The CDR3 contains 13 residues. V lost 3 bases, J lost 5 bases, and 10 bases lay in between. Germline V gives CDR1 MNHEY, CDR2 SMNVEV (reference sequence). CDR3 nucleotides: TGTGCCAGCAGTTTTAGGGGGTGGGAGACCCAGTACTTC. Translating gives CASSFRGWETQYF.

In this sample, this clone turned up once. The CDR3 here is CASSLAGADGELFF. Here the CDR3 DNA reads TGTGCCAGCAGCTTGGCGGGGGCTGACGGGGAGCTGTTTTTT. The V gene is TRBV5-4, the J gene TRBJ2-2; D is perhaps TRBD1 or TRBD2 (6 bases each). Trimming cost V 0 bases and J 7 bases, with 10 bases left between them. The germline V gene encodes CDR1 SGHNT and CDR2 YYREEE (reference sequence). The CDR3 runs to 14 residues.